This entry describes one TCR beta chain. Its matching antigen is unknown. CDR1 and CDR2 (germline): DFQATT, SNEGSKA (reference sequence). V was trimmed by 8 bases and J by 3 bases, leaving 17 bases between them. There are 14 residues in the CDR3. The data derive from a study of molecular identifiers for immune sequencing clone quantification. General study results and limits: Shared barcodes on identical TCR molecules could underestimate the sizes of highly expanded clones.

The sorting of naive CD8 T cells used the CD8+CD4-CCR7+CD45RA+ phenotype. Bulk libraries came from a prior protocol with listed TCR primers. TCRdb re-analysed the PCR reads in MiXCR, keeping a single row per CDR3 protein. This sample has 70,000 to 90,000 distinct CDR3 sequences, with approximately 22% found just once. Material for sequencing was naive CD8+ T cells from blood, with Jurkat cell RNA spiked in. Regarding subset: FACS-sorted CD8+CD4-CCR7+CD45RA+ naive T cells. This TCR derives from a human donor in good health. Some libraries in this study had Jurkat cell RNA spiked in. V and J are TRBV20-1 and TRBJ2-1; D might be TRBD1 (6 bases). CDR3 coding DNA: TGCAGTTCTTTTTTACGACAGGACTACAATGAGCAGTTCTTC. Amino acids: CSSFLRQDYNEQFF.